The clone carrying this TCR beta chain was found a few times. The data were taken from a study of beta chain features in type 1 diabetes. Expressed TCRB transcripts were sequenced because the entire RNA isolate underwent reverse transcription. The method was immunoSEQ multiplex PCR; TCRdb's version includes in-frame clones alone and lacks a portion of them. The sample consists of some 150,000 clones, about 51% of them appearing once. CDR1 is SEHNR and CDR2 is FQNEAQ in the germline V gene (reference sequence). V was clipped by 4 bases and J by 6 bases; unmatched bases: 10. This CDR3 contains 15 residues.

The clonotype was recovered from a man aged 18 to 30 in good health. Sequencing used Tregs from blood. The rearrangement links TRBV7-9 to TRBJ2-3, with TRBD2 matching over 7 bases. DNA for the CDR3: TGTGCCAGCAGCTCCGTTCGACTAGCAGGTGATACGCAGTATTTT. This codes for CASSSVRLAGDTQYF.